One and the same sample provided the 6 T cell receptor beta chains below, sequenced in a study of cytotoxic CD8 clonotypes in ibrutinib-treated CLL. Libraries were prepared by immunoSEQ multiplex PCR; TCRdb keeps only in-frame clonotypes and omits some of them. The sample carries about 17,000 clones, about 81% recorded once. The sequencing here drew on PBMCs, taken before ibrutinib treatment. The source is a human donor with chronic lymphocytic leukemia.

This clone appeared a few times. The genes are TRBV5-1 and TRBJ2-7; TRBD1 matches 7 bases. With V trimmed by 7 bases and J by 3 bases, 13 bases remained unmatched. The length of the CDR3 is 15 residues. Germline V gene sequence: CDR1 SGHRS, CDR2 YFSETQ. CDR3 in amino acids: CASFLRQGPLYEQYF. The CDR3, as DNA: TGCGCCAGCTTTCTGCGACAGGGCCCCCTCTACGAGCAGTACTTC.

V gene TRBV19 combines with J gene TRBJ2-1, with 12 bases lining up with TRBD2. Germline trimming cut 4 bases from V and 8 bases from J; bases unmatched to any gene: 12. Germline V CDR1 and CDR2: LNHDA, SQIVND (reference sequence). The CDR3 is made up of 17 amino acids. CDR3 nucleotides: TGTGCCAGTAGTAAGGAATCTAGCGGGAGGGCCGTACATGAGCAGTTCTTC. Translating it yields CASSKESSGRAVHEQFF. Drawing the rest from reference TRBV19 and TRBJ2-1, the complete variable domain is DGGITQSPKYLFRKEGQNVTLSCEQNLNHDAMYWYRQDPGQGLRLIYYSQIVNDFQKGDIAEGYSVSREKKESFPLTVTSAQKNPTAFYLCASSKESSGRAVHEQFFGPGTRLTVL.

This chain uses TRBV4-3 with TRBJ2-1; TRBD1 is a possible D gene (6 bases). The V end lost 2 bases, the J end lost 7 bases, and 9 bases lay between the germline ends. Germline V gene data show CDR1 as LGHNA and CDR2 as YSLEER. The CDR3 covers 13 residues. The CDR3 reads CASSQQGRNEQFF. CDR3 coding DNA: TGCGCCAGCAGCCAACAGGGGCGGAATGAGCAGTTCTTC.

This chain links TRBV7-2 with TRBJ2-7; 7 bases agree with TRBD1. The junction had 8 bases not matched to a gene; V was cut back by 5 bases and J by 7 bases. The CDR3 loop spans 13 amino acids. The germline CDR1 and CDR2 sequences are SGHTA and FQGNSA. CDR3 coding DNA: TGTGCCAGCAGCCCAATGACAGGGTCGGAGCAGTACTTC. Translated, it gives CASSPMTGSEQYF.

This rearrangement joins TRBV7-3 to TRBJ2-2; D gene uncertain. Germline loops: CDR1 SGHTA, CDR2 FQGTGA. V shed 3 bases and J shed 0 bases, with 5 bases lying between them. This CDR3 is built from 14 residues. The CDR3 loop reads CASSLYTNTGELFF. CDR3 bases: TGTGCCAGCAGCTTGTATACGAACACCGGGGAGCTGTTTTTT. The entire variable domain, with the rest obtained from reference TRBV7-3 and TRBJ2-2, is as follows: GAGVSQTPSNKVTEKGKYVELRCDPISGHTALYWYRQSLGQGPEFLIYFQGTGAADDSGLPNDRFFAVRPEGSVSTLKIQRTERGDSAVYLCASSLYTNTGELFFGEGSRLTVL.

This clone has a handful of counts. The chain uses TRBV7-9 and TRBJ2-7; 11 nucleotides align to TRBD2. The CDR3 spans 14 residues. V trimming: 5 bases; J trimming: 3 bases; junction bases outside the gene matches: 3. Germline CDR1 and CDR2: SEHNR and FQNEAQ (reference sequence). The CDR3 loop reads CASSPLAGGYEQYF. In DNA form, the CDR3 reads TGTGCCAGCAGCCCTCTAGCGGGAGGCTACGAGCAGTACTTC.